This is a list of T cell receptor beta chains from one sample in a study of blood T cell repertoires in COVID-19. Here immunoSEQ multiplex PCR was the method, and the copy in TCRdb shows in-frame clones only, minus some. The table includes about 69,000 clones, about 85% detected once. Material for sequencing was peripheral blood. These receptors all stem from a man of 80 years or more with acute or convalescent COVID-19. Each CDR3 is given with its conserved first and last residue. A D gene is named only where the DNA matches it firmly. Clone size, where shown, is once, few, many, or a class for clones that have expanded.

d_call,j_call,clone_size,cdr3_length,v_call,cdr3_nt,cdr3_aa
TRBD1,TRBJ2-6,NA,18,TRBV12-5,TGTGCTAGTGACTCGCCCCGGGACAGCCTCTCTGGGGCCAACGTCCTGACTTTC,CASDSPRDSLSGANVLTF
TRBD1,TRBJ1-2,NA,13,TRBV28,TGTGCCAGCAGTCCGACCCCTGACAGGGACTACACCTTC,CASSPTPDRDYTF
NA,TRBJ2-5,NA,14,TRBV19,TGTGCCAGTAGTCCGCAGGGTTCCCGAGAGACCCAGTACTTC,CASSPQGSRETQYF
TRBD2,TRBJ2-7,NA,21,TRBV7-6,TGTGCCAGCAGCTTAGGTTGGTGGGTTAGCGGGAGGGGCGGGAGCTCCTACGAGCAGTACTTC,CASSLGWWVSGRGGSSYEQYF
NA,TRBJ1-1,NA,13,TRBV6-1,TGTGCCAGCAGTGAACAACAGGGCGCTGAAGCTTTCTTT,CASSEQQGAEAFF
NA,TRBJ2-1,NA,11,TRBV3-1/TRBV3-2,TGTGCCAGCGGACACCGGCCATTGCAGTTCTTC,CASGHRPLQFF
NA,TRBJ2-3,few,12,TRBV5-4,TGTGCCAGCCGTATGAGCACAGATACGCAGTATTTT,CASRMSTDTQYF
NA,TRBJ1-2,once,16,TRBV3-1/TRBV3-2,TGTGCCAGCAGCCACGGGGGGTCAAGGACCTCCTATGGCTACACCTTC,CASSHGGSRTSYGYTF
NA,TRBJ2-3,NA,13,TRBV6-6,TGTGCCAGCATCCCCCCGGGGACAGATACGCAGTATTTT,CASIPPGTDTQYF
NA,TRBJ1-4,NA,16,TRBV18,TGTGCCAGCTCACCACAAACAGGGACCCTTAATGAAAAACTGTTTTTT,CASSPQTGTLNEKLFF
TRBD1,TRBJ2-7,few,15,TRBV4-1,TGCGCCAGCAGCCAAGAACAGGGGGCTAACTACGAGCAGTACTTC,CASSQEQGANYEQYF
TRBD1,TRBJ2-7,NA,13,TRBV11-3,TGTGCCAGCAGCTTGGGGACAGTAAACGAGCAGTACTTC,CASSLGTVNEQYF
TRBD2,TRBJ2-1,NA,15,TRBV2,TGTGCCAGCAGCCAGGGACTAGCGGGTTACAATGAGCAGTTCTTC,CASSQGLAGYNEQFF
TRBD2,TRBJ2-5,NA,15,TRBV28,TGTGCCAGCAGTTTACTGACTAGCGGGAGGGAGACCCAGTACTTC,CASSLLTSGRETQYF
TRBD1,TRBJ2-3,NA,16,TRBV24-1,TGTGCCACCAGTGATCCTGCAGGGGGCCGAACAGATACGCAGTATTTT,CATSDPAGGRTDTQYF
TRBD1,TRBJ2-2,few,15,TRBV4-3,TGCGCCAGCGCGCAACGGGACAGCCACACCGGGGAGCTGTTTTTT,CASAQRDSHTGELFF
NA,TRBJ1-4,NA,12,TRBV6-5,TGTGCCAGCGGCCAAGTCAGTGAAAAACTGTTTTTT,CASGQVSEKLFF
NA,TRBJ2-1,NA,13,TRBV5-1,TGCGCCAGCAGCTTGGAGCTCGACAATGAGCAGTTCTTC,CASSLELDNEQFF
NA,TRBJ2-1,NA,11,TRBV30,TGTGCCTGGAGTGTACGAAGCGAGCAGTTCTTC,CAWSVRSEQFF
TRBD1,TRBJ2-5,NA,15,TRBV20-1,TGCAGTGCTAGTGAGAGGGGGCGAGGCAGGGAGACCCAGTACTTC,CSASERGRGRETQYF
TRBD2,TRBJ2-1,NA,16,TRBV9,TGTGCCAGCAGCGTAGCGGCGGGACTAGCGGGCAATGAGCAGTTCTTC,CASSVAAGLAGNEQFF
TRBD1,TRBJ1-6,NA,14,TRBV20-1,TGCAGTGCTAGTGACAGGGCCGGTTATTCACCCCTCCACTTT,CSASDRAGYSPLHF
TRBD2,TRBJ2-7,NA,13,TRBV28,TGTGCCACCAGACTAGCGGGGATCTACGAGCAGTACTTC,CATRLAGIYEQYF
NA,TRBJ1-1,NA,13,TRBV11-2,TGTGCCAGCAGCTTAGTGTACGGCACTGAAGCTTTCTTT,CASSLVYGTEAFF
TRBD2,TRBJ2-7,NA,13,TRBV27,TGTGCCAGCAGTTGGACTAGCGCCTACGAGCAGTACTTC,CASSWTSAYEQYF
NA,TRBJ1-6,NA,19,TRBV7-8,TGTGCCAGCAGGGACAGCTTCGGGCAGACGAGCTCCTATAATTCACCCCTCCACTTT,CASRDSFGQTSSYNSPLHF
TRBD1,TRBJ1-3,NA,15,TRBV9,TGTGCCAGCAGCGCTACAGGGGGCTATGGAAACACCATATATTTT,CASSATGGYGNTIYF
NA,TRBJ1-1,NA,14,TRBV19,TGTGCCAGTAGTATTCGAGGGTTGGGGACTGAAGCTTTCTTT,CASSIRGLGTEAFF
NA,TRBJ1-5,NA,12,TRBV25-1,TGTGCCAGCAGTGATTACGGTCAGCCCCAGCATTTT,CASSDYGQPQHF
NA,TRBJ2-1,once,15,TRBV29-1,TGCAGCGTTGTACGGGGGGCCGTCTCCTACAATGAGCAGTTCTTC,CSVVRGAVSYNEQFF
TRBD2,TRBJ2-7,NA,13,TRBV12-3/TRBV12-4,TGTGCCAGCAGGGGGACTAGCGGTTACGAGCAGTACTTC,CASRGTSGYEQYF
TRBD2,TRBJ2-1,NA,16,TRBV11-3,TGTGCCAGCAGCCCCAGCGGGCGGGAGGCGGTCAATGAGCAGTTCTTC,CASSPSGREAVNEQFF
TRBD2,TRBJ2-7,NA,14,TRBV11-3,TGTGCCAGCAGCGAAGCGGGGAGGGATTACGAGCAGTACTTC,CASSEAGRDYEQYF
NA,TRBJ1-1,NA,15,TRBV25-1,TGTGCCAGCAGTGAGGGAGGCAGGGAAGGAACTGAAGCTTTCTTT,CASSEGGREGTEAFF
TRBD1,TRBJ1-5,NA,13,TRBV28,TGTGCCAGCAAGACAGGGGGCGGGCAGCCCCAGCATTTT,CASKTGGGQPQHF
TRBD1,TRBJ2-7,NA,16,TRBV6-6,TGTGCCAGCAGTTATCCTGCGACAGGGGAAGGCTACGAGCAGTACTTC,CASSYPATGEGYEQYF
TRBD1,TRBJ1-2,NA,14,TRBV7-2,TGTGCCAGCAGCTTAGTGGAGGGGGCGCGAGGCTACACCTTC,CASSLVEGARGYTF
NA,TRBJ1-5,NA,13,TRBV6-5,TGTGCCAGCAGAACGTCGGGAGGGCAGCCCCAGCATTTT,CASRTSGGQPQHF
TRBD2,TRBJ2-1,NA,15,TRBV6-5,TGTGCCAGCACCCGCGGGGCTAGCGGGAGCAATGAGCAGTTCTTC,CASTRGASGSNEQFF
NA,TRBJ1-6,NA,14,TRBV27,TGTGCCAGCGCCCTAAGAGAGGGAAATTCACCCCTCCACTTT,CASALREGNSPLHF
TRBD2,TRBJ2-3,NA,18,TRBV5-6,TGTGCCAGCAGCTCCTCGACTAGCGGGAGACCTCGCACAGATACGCAGTATTTT,CASSSSTSGRPRTDTQYF
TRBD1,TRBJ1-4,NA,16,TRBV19,TGTGCCACTACTAAGGGGGCGCAGAGAACTAATGAAAAACTGTTTTTT,CATTKGAQRTNEKLFF
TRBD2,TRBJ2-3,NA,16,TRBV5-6,TGTGCCAGCAGGAAAGGACTAGCGGGACGGACAGATACGCAGTATTTT,CASRKGLAGRTDTQYF
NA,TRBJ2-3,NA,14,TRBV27,TGTGCCAGCAGTCTTTCGGGTTGGAGGGATACGCAGTATTTT,CASSLSGWRDTQYF